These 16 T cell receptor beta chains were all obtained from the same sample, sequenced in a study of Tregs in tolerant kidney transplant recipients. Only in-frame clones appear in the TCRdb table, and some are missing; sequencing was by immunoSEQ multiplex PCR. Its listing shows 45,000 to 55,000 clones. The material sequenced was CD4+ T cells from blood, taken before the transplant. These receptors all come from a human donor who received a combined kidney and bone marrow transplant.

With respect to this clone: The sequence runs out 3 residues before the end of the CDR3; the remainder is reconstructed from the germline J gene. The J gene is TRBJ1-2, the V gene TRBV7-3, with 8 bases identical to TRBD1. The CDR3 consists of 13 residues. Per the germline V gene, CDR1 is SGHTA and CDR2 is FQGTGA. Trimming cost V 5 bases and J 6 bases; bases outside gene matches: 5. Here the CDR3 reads CASSKTGGDGYTF. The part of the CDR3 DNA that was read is TGTGCCAGCAGCAAAACAGGGGGGGATGGC.

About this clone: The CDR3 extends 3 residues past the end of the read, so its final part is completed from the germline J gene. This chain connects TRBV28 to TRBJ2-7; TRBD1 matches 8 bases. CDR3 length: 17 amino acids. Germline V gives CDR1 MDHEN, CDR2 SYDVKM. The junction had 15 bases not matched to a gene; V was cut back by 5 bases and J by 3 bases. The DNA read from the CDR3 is TGTGCCAGCAGTGCCCTTCCCGGCGGGACAGGTCTCTACGAG. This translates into CASSALPGGTGLYE. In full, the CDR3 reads CASSALPGGTGLYEQYF.

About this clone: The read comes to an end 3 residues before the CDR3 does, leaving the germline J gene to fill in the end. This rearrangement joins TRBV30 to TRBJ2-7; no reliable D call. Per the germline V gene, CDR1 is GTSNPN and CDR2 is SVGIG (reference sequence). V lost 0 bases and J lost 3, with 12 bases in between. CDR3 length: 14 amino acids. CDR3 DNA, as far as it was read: TGTGCCTGGAGTGTTCCAGGCCTCTTCTACGAG. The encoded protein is CAWSVPGLFYE. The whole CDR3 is CAWSVPGLFYEQYF.

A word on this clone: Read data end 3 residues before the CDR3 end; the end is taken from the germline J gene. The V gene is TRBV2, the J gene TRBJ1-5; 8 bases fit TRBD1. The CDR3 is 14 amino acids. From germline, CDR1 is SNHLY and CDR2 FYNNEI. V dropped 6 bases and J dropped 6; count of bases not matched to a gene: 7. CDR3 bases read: TGTGCCAGCAGGGGGCAGGGGGCTGGTCAGCCC. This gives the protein CASRGQGAGQP. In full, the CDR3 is CASRGQGAGQPQHF. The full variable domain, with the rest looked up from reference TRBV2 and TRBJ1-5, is EPEVTQTPSHQVTQMGQEVILRCVPISNHLYFYWYRQILGQKVEFLVSFYNNEISEKSEIFDDQFSVERPDGSNFTLKIRSTKLEDSAMYFCASRGQGAGQPQHFGDGTRLSIL.

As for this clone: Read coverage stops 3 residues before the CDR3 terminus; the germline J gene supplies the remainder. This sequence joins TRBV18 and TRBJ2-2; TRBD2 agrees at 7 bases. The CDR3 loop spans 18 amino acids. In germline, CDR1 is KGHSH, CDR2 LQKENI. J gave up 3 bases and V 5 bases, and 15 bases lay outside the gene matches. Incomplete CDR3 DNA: TGTGCCAGCTCATTCTACCAGCGAGGGCTAGCGGACACCGGGGAG. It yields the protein CASSFYQRGLADTGE. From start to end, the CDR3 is CASSFYQRGLADTGELFF.

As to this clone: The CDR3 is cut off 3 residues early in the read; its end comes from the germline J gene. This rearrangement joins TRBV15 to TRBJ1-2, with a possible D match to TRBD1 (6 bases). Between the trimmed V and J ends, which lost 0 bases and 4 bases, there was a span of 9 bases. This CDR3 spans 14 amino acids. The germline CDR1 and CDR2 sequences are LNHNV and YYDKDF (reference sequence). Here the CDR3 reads CATSRDLTGYGYTF. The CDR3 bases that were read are TGTGCCACCAGCAGAGATTTGACAGGCTATGGC.

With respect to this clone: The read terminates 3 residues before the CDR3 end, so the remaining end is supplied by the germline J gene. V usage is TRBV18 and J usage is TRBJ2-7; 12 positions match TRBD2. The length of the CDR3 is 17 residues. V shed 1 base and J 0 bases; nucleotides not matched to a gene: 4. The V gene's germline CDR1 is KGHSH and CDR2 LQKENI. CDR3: CASSPQTSGSSSYEQYF. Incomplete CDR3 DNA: TGTGCCAGCTCACCACAGACTAGCGGGAGTTCCTCCTACGAG.

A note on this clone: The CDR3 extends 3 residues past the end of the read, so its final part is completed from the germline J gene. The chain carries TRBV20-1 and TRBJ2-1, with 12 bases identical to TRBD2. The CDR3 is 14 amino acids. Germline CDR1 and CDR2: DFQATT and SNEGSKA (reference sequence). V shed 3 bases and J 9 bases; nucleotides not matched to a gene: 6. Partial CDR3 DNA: TGCAGTGCTAGTAGACTAGCGGGAGTATTTGAG. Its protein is CSASRLAGVFE. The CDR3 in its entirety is CSASRLAGVFEQFF.

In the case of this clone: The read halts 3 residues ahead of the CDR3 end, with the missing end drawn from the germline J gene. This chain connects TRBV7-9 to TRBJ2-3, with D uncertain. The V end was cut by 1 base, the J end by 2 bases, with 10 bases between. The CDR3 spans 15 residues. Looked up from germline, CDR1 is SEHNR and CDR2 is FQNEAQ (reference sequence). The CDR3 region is CASSLDGLYTDTQYF. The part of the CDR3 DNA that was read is TGTGCCAGCAGCTTAGATGGGCTGTACACAGATACG.

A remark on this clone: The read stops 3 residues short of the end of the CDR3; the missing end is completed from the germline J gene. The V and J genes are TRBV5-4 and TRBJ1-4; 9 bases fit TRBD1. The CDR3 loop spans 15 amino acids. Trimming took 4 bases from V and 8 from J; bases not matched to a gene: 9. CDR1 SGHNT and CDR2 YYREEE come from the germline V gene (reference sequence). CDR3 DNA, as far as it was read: TGTGCCAGCAGCGATTCGACAGGGGGTGGGGAAAAA. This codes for CASSDSTGGGEK. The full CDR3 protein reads CASSDSTGGGEKLFF.

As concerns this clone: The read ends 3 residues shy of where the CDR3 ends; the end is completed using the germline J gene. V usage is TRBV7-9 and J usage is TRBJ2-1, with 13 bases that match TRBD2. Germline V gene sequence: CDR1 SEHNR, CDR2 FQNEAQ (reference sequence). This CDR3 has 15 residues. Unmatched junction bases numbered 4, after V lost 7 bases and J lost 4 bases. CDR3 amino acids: CASTLTSGGYNEQFF. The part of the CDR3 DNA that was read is TGTGCCAGCACGTTGACTAGCGGGGGGTACAATGAG.

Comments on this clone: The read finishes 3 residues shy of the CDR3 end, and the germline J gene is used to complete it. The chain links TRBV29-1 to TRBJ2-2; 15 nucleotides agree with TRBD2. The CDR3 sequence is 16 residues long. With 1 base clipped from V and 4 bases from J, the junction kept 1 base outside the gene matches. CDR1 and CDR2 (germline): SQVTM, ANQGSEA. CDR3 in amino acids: CSVEGTSGRGTGELFF. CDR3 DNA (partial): TGCAGCGTTGAAGGGACTAGCGGGAGGGGCACCGGGGAG.

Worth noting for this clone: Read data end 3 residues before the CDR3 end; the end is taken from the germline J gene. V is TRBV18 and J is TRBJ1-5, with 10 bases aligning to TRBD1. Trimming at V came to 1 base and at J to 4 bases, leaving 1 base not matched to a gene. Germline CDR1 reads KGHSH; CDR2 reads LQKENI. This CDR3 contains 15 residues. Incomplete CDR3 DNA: TGTGCCAGCTCACCACAGGGACAGGGGAATCAGCCC. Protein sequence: CASSPQGQGNQP. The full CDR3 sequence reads CASSPQGQGNQPQHF.

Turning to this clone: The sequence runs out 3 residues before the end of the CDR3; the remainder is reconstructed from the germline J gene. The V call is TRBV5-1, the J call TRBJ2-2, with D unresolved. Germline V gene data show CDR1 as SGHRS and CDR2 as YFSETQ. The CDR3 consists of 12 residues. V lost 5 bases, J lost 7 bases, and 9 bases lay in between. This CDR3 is CASRRDVGELFF. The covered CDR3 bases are TGCGCCAGCAGGCGAGATGTCGGGGAG.

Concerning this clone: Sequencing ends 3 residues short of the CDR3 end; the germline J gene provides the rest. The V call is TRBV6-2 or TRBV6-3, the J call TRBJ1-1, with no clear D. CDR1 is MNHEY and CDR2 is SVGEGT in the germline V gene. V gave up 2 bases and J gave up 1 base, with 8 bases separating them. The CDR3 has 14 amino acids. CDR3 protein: CASSYRGENTEAFF. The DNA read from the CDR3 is TGTGCCAGCAGTTACCGGGGAGAGAACACTGAA.

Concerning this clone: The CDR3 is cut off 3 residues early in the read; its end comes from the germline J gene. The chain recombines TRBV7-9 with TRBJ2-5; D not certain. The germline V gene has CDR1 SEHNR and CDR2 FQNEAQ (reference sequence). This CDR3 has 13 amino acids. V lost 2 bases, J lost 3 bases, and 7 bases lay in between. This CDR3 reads CASSLISEETQYF. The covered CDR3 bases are TGTGCCAGCAGCTTAATTTCGGAAGAGACC.